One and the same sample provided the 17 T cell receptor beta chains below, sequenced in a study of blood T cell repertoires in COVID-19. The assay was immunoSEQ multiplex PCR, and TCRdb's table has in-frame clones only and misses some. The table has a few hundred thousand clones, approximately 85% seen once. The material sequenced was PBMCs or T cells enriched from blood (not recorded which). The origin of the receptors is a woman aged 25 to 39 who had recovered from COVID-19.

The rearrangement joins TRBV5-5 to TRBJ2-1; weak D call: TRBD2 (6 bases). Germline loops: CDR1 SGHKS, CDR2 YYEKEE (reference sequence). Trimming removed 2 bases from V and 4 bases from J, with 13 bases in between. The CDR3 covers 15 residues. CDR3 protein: CASSFGRGRYNEQFF. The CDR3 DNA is TGTGCCAGCAGCTTCGGGAGAGGGCGATACAATGAGCAGTTCTTC.

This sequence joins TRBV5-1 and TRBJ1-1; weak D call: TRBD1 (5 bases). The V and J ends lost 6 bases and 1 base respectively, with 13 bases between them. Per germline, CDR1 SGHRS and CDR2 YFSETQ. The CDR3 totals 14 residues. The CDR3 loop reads CASTQGLSNTEAFF. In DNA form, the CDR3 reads TGCGCCAGCACCCAGGGTCTTTCGAACACTGAAGCTTTCTTT.

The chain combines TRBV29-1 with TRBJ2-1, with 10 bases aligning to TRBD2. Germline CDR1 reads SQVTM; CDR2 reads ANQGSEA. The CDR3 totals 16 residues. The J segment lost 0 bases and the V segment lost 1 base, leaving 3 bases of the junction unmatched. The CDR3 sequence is CSVEGLAGLSYNEQFF. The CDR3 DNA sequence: TGCAGCGTTGAAGGACTAGCGGGCCTCTCCTACAATGAGCAGTTCTTC.

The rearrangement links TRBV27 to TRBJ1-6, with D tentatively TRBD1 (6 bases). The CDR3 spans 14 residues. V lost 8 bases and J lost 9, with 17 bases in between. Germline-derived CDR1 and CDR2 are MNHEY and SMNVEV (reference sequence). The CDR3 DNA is TGTGCCAGCGGGGGGGAGACGGGGGCTTCACCCCTCCACTTT. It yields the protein CASGGETGASPLHF.

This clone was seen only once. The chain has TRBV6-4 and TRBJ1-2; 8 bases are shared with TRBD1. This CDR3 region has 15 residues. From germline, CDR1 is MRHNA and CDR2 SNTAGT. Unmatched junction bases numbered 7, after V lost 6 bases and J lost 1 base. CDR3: CASRGQVSDNYGYTF. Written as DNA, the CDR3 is TGTGCCAGCAGGGGACAGGTTTCGGATAACTATGGCTACACCTTC.

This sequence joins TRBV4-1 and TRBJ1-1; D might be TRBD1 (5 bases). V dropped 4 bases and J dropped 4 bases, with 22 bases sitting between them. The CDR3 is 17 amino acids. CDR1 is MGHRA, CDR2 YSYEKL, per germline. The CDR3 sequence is CASSRTPVVRQGTEAFF. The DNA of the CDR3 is TGCGCCAGCAGCCGAACGCCTGTGGTCAGGCAGGGCACTGAAGCTTTCTTT.

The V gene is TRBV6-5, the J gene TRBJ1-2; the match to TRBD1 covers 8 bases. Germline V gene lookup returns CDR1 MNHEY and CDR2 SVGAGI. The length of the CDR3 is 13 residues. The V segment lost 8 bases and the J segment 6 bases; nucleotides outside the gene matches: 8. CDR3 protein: CASFQGAQDGYTF. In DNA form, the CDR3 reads TGTGCCAGCTTCCAGGGGGCGCAGGATGGCTACACCTTC.

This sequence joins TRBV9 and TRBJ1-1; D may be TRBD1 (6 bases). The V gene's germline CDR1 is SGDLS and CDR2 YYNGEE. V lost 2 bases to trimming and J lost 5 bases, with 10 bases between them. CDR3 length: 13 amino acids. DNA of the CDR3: TGTGCCAGCAGCGTTGACAGGAGAACTGAAGCTTTCTTT. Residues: CASSVDRRTEAFF.

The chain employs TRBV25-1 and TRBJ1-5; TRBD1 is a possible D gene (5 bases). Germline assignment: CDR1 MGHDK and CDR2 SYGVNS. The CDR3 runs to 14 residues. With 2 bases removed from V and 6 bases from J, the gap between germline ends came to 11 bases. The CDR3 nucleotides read TGTGCCAGCAGTGAAGGGCAGGGAAGTCAGCCCCAGCATTTT. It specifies CASSEGQGSQPQHF.

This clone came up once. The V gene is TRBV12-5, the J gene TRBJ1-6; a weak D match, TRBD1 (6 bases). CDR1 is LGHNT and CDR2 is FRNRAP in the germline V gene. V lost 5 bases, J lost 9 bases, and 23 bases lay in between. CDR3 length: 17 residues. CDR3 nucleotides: TGTGCTAGTGGTCCGATCCCCGGGACACCGCGGCGTTCACCCCTCCACTTT. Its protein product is CASGPIPGTPRRSPLHF.

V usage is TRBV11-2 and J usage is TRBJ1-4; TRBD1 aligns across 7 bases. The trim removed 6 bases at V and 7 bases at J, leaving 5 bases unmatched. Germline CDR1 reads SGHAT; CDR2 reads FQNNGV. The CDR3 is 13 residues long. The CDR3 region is CASRSTGVEKLFF. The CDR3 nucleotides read TGTGCCAGCAGGTCTACAGGGGTTGAAAAACTGTTTTTT.

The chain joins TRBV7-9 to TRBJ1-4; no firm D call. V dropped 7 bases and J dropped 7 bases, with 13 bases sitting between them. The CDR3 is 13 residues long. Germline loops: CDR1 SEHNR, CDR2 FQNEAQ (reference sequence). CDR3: CASTVSRGEKLFF. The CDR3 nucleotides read TGTGCCAGCACCGTTTCTCGGGGTGAAAAACTGTTTTTT.

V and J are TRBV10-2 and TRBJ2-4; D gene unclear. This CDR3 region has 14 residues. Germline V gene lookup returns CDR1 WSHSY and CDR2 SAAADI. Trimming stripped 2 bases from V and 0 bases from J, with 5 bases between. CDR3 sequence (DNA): TGCGCCAGCAGTGAGGGCGGAGCCAAAAACATTCAGTACTTC. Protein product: CASSEGGAKNIQYF.

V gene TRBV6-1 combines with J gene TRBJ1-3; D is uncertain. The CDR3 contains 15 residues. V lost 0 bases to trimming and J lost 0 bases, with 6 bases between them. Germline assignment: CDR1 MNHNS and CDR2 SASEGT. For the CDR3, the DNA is TGTGCCAGCAGTGAAGCGGGCTACTCTGGAAACACCATATATTTT. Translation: CASSEAGYSGNTIYF.

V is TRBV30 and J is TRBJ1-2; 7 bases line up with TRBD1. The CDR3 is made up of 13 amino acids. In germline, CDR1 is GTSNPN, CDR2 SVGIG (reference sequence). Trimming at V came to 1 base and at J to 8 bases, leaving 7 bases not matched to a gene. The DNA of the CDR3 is TGTGCCTGGAGTGCGGAAGGGGGCAAGGGCTACACCTTC. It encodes CAWSAEGGKGYTF.

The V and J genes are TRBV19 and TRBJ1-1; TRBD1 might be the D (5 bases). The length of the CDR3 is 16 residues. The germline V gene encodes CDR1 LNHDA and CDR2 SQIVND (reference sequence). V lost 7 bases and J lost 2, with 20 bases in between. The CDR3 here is CASTSPGTYLNTEAFF. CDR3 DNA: TGTGCCAGTACCTCGCCCGGGACTTATTTAAACACTGAAGCTTTCTTT.

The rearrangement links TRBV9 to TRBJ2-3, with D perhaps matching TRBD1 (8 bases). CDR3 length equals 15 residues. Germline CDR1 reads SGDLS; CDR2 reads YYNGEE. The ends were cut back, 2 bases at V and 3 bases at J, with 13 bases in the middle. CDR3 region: CASSVSQGGTDTQYF. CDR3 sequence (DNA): TGTGCCAGCAGCGTCTCACAGGGGGGGACAGATACGCAGTATTTT.